This TCR beta chain was sequenced for a study of T cells in Graves' hyperthyroidism and ophthalmopathy. General study points: Ophthalmopathy and stable hyperthyroidism were separated by a 13 V-J model. Model output signaled ophthalmopathy a median approximately 6 months ahead of onset. Most thyroid clonotypes expanded above 0.001 appeared in blood too.

This clonotype was picked up many times. Its antigen remains unknown. Aged 18 to 65, the patients had hyperthyroidism that was newly diagnosed and had lasted under 2 months. Amplification of TCR beta CDR3 regions was performed using RNA transcripts as template. The HTBI set primed first-round TCR CDR3 RT-PCR. TCRdb re-called the multiplex PCR reads through MiXCR, storing one row per CDR3 protein. This table has hundreds of thousands of distinct CDR3 sequences, less than 15% appearing once. Germline CDR1 KGHSH, CDR2 LQKENI. The CDR3 covers 16 residues. V shed 2 bases, J shed 2 bases, and the junction held 8 bases outside the gene matches.

The chain recombines TRBV18 with TRBJ2-5, with 7 bases identical to TRBD1. The source is a woman aged 18-35 years with Graves' hyperthyroidism. The sequenced sample consisted of blood. CDR3 nucleotide sequence: TGTGCCAGCTCACCAGGGCCGACAGGGTTTCAAGAGACCCAGTACTTC. Its translation: CASSPGPTGFQETQYF.